These 8 T cell receptor beta chains originate from one sample sequenced in a study of T cell responses to AZD1222 COVID-19 vaccine. The table came from immunoSEQ multiplex PCR; TCRdb's copy has only in-frame clones and leaves some out. The sample contains 140,000 to 150,000 clones, roughly 87% of which appear only once. The sample consisted of peripheral blood, taken 28 days after the second dose of the MenACWY control vaccine. These receptors were taken from an adult who received the MenACWY meningococcal vaccine as a control.

Worth noting for this clone: The same CDR3 is also encoded by other DNA sequences in this sample. The chain couples TRBV30 to TRBJ1-1, with D unresolved. The germline CDR1 and CDR2 sequences are GTSNPN and SVGIG (reference sequence). The CDR3 spans 13 residues. The ends were cut back, 0 bases at V and 0 bases at J, with 5 bases in the middle. CDR3 sequence reads: CAWSVQLNTEAFF. The DNA of the CDR3 is TGTGCCTGGAGTGTTCAGCTGAACACTGAAGCTTTCTTT.

The V and J genes are TRBV28 and TRBJ2-6, with no clear D. Germline CDR1 and CDR2: MDHEN and SYDVKM. The CDR3 spans 15 residues. V was clipped by 2 bases and J by 1 base, with 6 bases between them. CDR3 in DNA: TGTGCCAGCAGTTTAACCGGGTCTGGGGCCAACGTCCTGACTTTC. Translation gives CASSLTGSGANVLTF.

The chain couples TRBV5-1 to TRBJ1-2; D gene unclear. The CDR3 is made up of 13 amino acids. CDR1 SGHRS and CDR2 YFSETQ come from the germline V gene. The ends were cut back, 0 bases at V and 7 bases at J, with 10 bases in the middle. CDR3 sequence (DNA): TGCGCCAGCAGCTTGGACCCCGGGGTTGGCTACACCTTC. It is translated as CASSLDPGVGYTF.

The chain couples TRBV5-8 to TRBJ1-6, with D unclear. V was pared by 2 bases and J by 9 bases, with 9 bases between. The CDR3 totals 13 residues. Germline CDR1 reads SGHTS; CDR2 reads YDEGEE. CDR3 protein: CASSLLLSSPLHF. The CDR3 DNA sequence: TGTGCCAGCAGCTTATTGTTGAGTTCACCCCTCCACTTT. Full variable domain (outside the CDR3, taken from reference TRBV5-8 and TRBJ1-6): EAGVTQSPTHLIKTRGQQATLRCSPISGHTSVYWYQQALGLGLQFLLWYDEGEERNRGNFPPRFSGRQFPNYSSELNVNALELEDSALYLCASSLLLSSPLHFGNGTRLTVT.

The chain carries TRBV30 and TRBJ2-7; D unclear. Trimming took off 4 bases at V and 7 bases at J, with 5 bases between the two ends. CDR3 size: 9 residues. Germline loops: CDR1 GTSNPN, CDR2 SVGIG (reference sequence). CDR3 in DNA: TGTGCCTGGAAGGAGGAGCAGTACTTC. Translation gives CAWKEEQYF.

This chain links TRBV2 with TRBJ1-2, with a possible D match to TRBD1 (6 bases). V was trimmed by 2 bases and J by 3 bases, leaving 10 bases between them. This CDR3 region has 14 residues. Germline V gene data show CDR1 as SNHLY and CDR2 as FYNNEI. DNA for the CDR3: TGTGCCAGCAGTGAACAGGGGATTGACTATGGCTACACCTTC. It yields the protein CASSEQGIDYGYTF. The full variable domain, completed using reference TRBV2 and TRBJ1-2, is EPEVTQTPSHQVTQMGQEVILRCVPISNHLYFYWYRQILGQKVEFLVSFYNNEISEKSEIFDDQFSVERPDGSNFTLKIRSTKLEDSAMYFCASSEQGIDYGYTFGSGTRLTVV.

The rearrangement uses TRBV7-2 and TRBJ1-5; no clear D. Trimming removed 5 bases at V and 1 base at J, with 3 bases between. Germline lookup yields CDR1 SGHTA and CDR2 FQGNSA. CDR3 length equals 12 residues. The CDR3 spells CASSLSNQPQHF. As DNA, the CDR3 is TGTGCCAGCAGCCTGAGCAATCAGCCCCAGCATTTT.

The V gene is TRBV6-5, the J gene TRBJ1-4; 7 bases map to TRBD1. Trimming cost V 2 bases and J 3 bases; bases outside gene matches: 3. The CDR3 is 15 amino acids. Germline V gene sequence: CDR1 MNHEY, CDR2 SVGAGI. In DNA, the CDR3 is TGTGCCAGCAGTTACGGGGACAGTTCTAATGAAAAACTGTTTTTT. Its translation is CASSYGDSSNEKLFF.